A single sample is the source of the 30 T cell receptor beta chains below, sequenced in a study of T cells in Graves' hyperthyroidism and ophthalmopathy (dated by TCRdb to the late 2010s). Library generation was performed with multiplex PCR. Sequenced on an Illumina HiSeq 2000. Amplification of TCR beta CDR3 regions was carried out from RNA transcripts. The TCR CDR3 was subjected to a first round of RT-PCR using the HTBI primer set and the Qiagen OneStep RT-PCR kit. TCRdb reran the public reads through fastp at Q25 and MiXCR, keeping productive beta chains. All rows with the same CDR3 protein become a single entry with the most common DNA and genes. Counted in this sample were approximately 590,000 distinct CDR3 sequences; around a sixth of them appeared once. The ten largest clones take up under 8% of the sample. The sample consisted of blood. The receptors were sampled from a woman younger than 45 with Graves' hyperthyroidism.

V is TRBV19 and J is TRBJ1-2, with a weak D call TRBD1 (5 bases). Trimming cost V 4 bases and J 2 bases, with 14 bases left between them. Germline assignment: CDR1 LNHDA and CDR2 SQIVND (reference sequence). The CDR3 length is 15 residues. As DNA, the CDR3 is TGTGCCAGTAGTACCCAGACAGTGATCAACTATGGCTACACCTTC. It codes for CASSTQTVINYGYTF.

This clonotype showed up many times. The chain combines TRBV12-3 or TRBV12-4 with TRBJ2-4; 12 nucleotides align to TRBD2. CDR3 length equals 14 residues. The V gene end was trimmed by 6 bases and the J gene end by 8 bases; junction bases not matched to a gene: 5. This CDR3 is CASRLAGGSDIQYF. CDR3 nucleotide sequence: TGTGCCAGCAGACTAGCGGGAGGTTCGGACATTCAGTACTTC.

Note on this clonotype: A much larger clonotype is one base distant, so this may be a read error. The chain uses TRBV5-1 and TRBJ2-5; either TRBD1 or TRBD2 may supply D (6 bases each). Germline values: CDR1 SGHRS, CDR2 YFSETQ. The CDR3 is 14 residues long. In nucleotides, the CDR3 is TGCGCCAGCAGCCCGATGGGGGGACAAGGGACCCAGTACTTC. As protein: CASSPMGGQGTQYF.

This clonotype was seen many times. One end of the junction varies from germline; a read error may be responsible. The CDR3 region has the DNA TGTGCCAGCAGTCCCGGGACAGGGGGCAATGAGCAGTTCTTC. Its translation: CASSPGTGGNEQFF. This chain links TRBV5-1 with TRBJ2-1, with 11 bases aligning to TRBD1. The germline V gene has CDR1 SGHRS and CDR2 YFSETQ. CDR3 size: 14 residues.

In its sample, this clonotype was seen many times. The J gene is TRBJ2-1, the V gene TRBV5-1; 10 bases agree with TRBD1. CDR3 length: 15 residues. V dropped 5 bases and J dropped 5; count of bases not matched to a gene: 7. The germline CDR1 and CDR2 sequences are SGHRS and YFSETQ. CDR3 loop: CASSSGQGIHNEQFF. CDR3 nucleotides: TGCGCCAGCAGTTCGGGACAGGGGATCCACAATGAGCAGTTCTTC.

In its sample, this clonotype was seen many times. The chain couples TRBV20-1 to TRBJ2-5, with a weak D call TRBD2 (5 bases). From germline, CDR1 is DFQATT and CDR2 SNEGSKA (reference sequence). Trimming took 5 bases from V and 10 from J, leaving 14 bases between them. The CDR3 totals 11 residues. CDR3 residues: CSAPDSRNQYF. DNA of the CDR3: TGCAGTGCTCCGGACTCGAGAAACCAGTACTTC.

At least ten counts were recorded for this clonotype. This sequence joins TRBV4-3 and TRBJ2-7; D tentatively fits TRBD1 or TRBD2 (5 bases each). The CDR3 sequence is 15 residues long. Deletions cut 4 bases from V and 4 bases from J, with 17 bases between. Germline values: CDR1 LGHNA, CDR2 YSLEER. The CDR3 bases are TGCGCCAGCAGCCCACGAGGGCAGGGCCGGTACGAGCAGTACTTC. This gives the protein CASSPRGQGRYEQYF.

In this sample, this clonotype turned up many times. The chain has TRBV7-2 and TRBJ2-2, with D possibly matching TRBD2 (6 bases). The germline gives CDR1 SGHTA, CDR2 FQGNSA. V lost 5 bases, J lost 5 bases, and 12 bases lay in between. This CDR3 region has 14 residues. The CDR3, as DNA: TGTGCCAGCAGCCAGGAGGGCGGTACCGGGGAGCTGTTTTTT. This translates into CASSQEGGTGELFF.

This clonotype showed up many times. The CDR3 sequence is CASGPPTGGPANTGELFF. The CDR3 bases are TGTGCTAGTGGTCCCCCTACGGGAGGGCCGGCTAACACCGGGGAGCTGTTTTTT. The genes are TRBV12-5 and TRBJ2-2, with 8 bases identical to TRBD2. From germline, CDR1 is LGHNT and CDR2 FRNRAP. The CDR3 is made up of 18 amino acids. Trimming at V came to 5 bases and at J to 2 bases, leaving 13 bases not matched to a gene. The full variable domain, its missing parts supplied by reference TRBV12-5 and TRBJ2-2, is DARVTQTPRHKVTEMGQEVTMRCQPILGHNTVFWYRQTMMQGLELLAYFRNRAPLDDSGMPKDRFSAEMPDATLATLKIQPSEPRDSAVYFCASGPPTGGPANTGELFFGEGSRLTVL.

The chain links TRBV7-9 to TRBJ2-1; 8 bases map to TRBD2. V shed 5 bases, J shed 9 bases, and the junction held 12 bases outside the gene matches. The CDR3 totals 15 residues. From germline, CDR1 is SEHNR and CDR2 FQNEAQ (reference sequence). The CDR3, as DNA: TGTGCCAGCAGCCTACCGGGACTAGGGGTGGCTGAGCAGTTCTTC. Residues: CASSLPGLGVAEQFF.

This clonotype occurred many times. The gene calls are TRBV6-5 and TRBJ2-7, with D possibly TRBD1 on 6 matching bases. The CDR3 is made up of 15 amino acids. Looked up from germline, CDR1 is MNHEY and CDR2 is SVGAGI. Trimming cost V 1 base and J 0 bases, with 10 bases left between them. CDR3 region: CASSYFWDNSYEQYF. The CDR3, as DNA: TGTGCCAGCAGTTACTTTTGGGACAACTCCTACGAGCAGTACTTC.

This clonotype was seen many times. This sequence joins TRBV10-3 and TRBJ2-7, with D possibly TRBD2 on 5 matching bases. The CDR3 spans 12 residues. Trimming took off 10 bases at V and 1 base at J, with 11 bases between the two ends. Per germline, CDR1 ENHRY and CDR2 SYGVKD. This chain's CDR3 is CATRRGSYEQYF. The CDR3, as DNA: TGTGCCACCCGACGGGGTTCCTACGAGCAGTACTTC.

This chain connects TRBV28 to TRBJ1-4; D call uncertain. The V and J ends lost 0 bases and 14 bases respectively, with 16 bases between them. This CDR3 region has 14 residues. CDR1 MDHEN and CDR2 SYDVKM come from the germline V gene. The CDR3 bases are TGTGCCAGCAGTTTATGGAAAGGGATGGAAAGTCTGTTTTTT. This encodes CASSLWKGMESLFF.

This clonotype was detected many times. The chain employs TRBV20-1 and TRBJ2-1; 10 bases line up with TRBD2. Trimming at V came to 1 base and at J to 3 bases, leaving 0 bases not matched to a gene. Looked up from germline, CDR1 is DFQATT and CDR2 is SNEGSKA (reference sequence). The CDR3 runs 14 residues. The CDR3 sequence is CSARASGSYNEQFF. The CDR3 nucleotides are TGCAGTGCTAGAGCTAGCGGGAGCTACAATGAGCAGTTCTTC.

This clonotype was detected ten times or more. The chain employs TRBV6-1 and TRBJ2-7; D is unclear. The germline V gene encodes CDR1 MNHNS and CDR2 SASEGT. Between the trimmed V and J ends, which lost 8 bases and 0 bases, there was a span of 11 bases. CDR3 length: 13 amino acids. CDR3 in amino acids: CASGKGASYEQYF. The DNA of the CDR3 is TGTGCCAGCGGGAAGGGTGCCTCCTACGAGCAGTACTTC.

At least ten counts were recorded for this clonotype. DNA of the CDR3: TGTGCCAGCAGTTACTATCTCGCGGGAGGTTACGAGCAGTACTTC. Its translation: CASSYYLAGGYEQYF. The chain has TRBV6-2 or TRBV6-3 and TRBJ2-7, with 8 bases fitting TRBD2. This CDR3 region has 15 residues. V lost 1 base and J lost 4; bases outside the gene matches: 6. CDR1 MNHEY and CDR2 SVGEGT come from the germline V gene.

In its sample, this clonotype was seen many times. The chain has TRBV30 and TRBJ2-7; a possible D gene is TRBD1 (6 bases). V was pared by 2 bases and J by 2 bases, with 16 bases between. This CDR3 has 15 amino acids. Germline CDR1 GTSNPN, CDR2 SVGIG (reference sequence). The CDR3 DNA is TGTGCCTGGAGTAATCGGATCGGACAGACCTACGAGCAGTACTTC. Translation: CAWSNRIGQTYEQYF.

This clonotype showed up many times. This rearrangement joins TRBV12-3 or TRBV12-4 to TRBJ2-5, with unresolved D. The germline V and J ends were trimmed by 7 bases and 2 bases, with 8 bases remaining between them. The CDR3 consists of 12 residues. As DNA, the CDR3 is TGTGCCAGCATGCGGCAGCAAGAGACCCAGTACTTC. Translation gives CASMRQQETQYF.

There are many counts of this clonotype. The chain joins TRBV28 to TRBJ1-2; no reliable D call. Germline CDR1 is MDHEN and CDR2 is SYDVKM. This CDR3 comprises 12 residues. V lost 3 bases and J 7 bases, leaving 9 bases between the germline ends. CDR3 residues: CASSFGLSGYTF. The CDR3 coding sequence is TGTGCCAGCAGTTTTGGTTTGAGTGGCTACACCTTC.

This clonotype was counted only a few times. This chain uses TRBV18 with TRBJ2-3; 8 nucleotides match TRBD2. Germline CDR1 KGHSH, CDR2 LQKENI. V was clipped by 4 bases and J by 4 bases; unmatched bases: 13. The CDR3 runs 17 residues. CDR3 nucleotides: TGTGCCAGCTCACTGACGGCGAGGGCCGGGGGGGCAGATACGCAGTATTTT. It encodes CASSLTARAGGADTQYF.

This clonotype was picked up a small number of times. V and J are TRBV27 and TRBJ1-6; D remains unclear. V gave up 2 bases and J gave up 7 bases, with 9 bases separating them. CDR3 length: 14 amino acids. Per germline, CDR1 MNHEY and CDR2 SMNVEV (reference sequence). CDR3 region: CASSLGGINSPLHF. The DNA for the CDR3 is TGTGCCAGCAGTTTAGGAGGGATCAATTCACCCCTCCACTTT.

This clonotype was detected many times. V usage is TRBV3-1 and J usage is TRBJ2-7, with a tentative D call TRBD2 (6 bases). The CDR3 consists of 13 residues. The germline CDR1 and CDR2 sequences are LGHDT and YNNKEL (reference sequence). V shed 5 bases and J shed 1 base, with 9 bases lying between them. CDR3 bases: TGTGCCAGCAGCGGGGACTTGTCCTACGAGCAGTACTTC. It translates to CASSGDLSYEQYF.

This chain uses TRBV28 with TRBJ1-2; the match to TRBD1 covers 7 bases. CDR3 length: 15 amino acids. V was pared by 5 bases and J by 3 bases, with 9 bases of the junction left unmatched. CDR1 and CDR2 from the germline V gene are MDHEN and SYDVKM. CDR3 sequence (DNA): TGTGCCAGCAGTCCACCGACAGGGACTTACTATGGCTACACCTTC. The encoded protein is CASSPPTGTYYGYTF.

There are many counts of this clonotype. The chain has TRBV7-9 and TRBJ2-2; D gene uncertain. The germline gives CDR1 SEHNR, CDR2 FQNEAQ (reference sequence). This CDR3 has 12 residues. Trimming cost V 2 bases and J 8 bases, with 6 bases left between them. The chain's CDR3 is CASSLPPGELFF. Written as DNA, the CDR3 is TGTGCCAGCAGCTTACCCCCAGGGGAGCTGTTTTTT.

This clonotype was seen at least ten times. The chain joins TRBV20-1 to TRBJ2-3, with 10 nucleotides matching TRBD2. The germline gives CDR1 DFQATT, CDR2 SNEGSKA (reference sequence). The CDR3 is made up of 18 amino acids. After removal of 6 bases from V and 3 bases from J, the junction contained 18 bases not matched to a gene. As DNA, the CDR3 is TGCAGTGCCAACTCGGGGAAAAATCTAGCGGGAGCGACAGATACGCAGTATTTT. It codes for CSANSGKNLAGATDTQYF.

This clonotype was counted ten times or more. The rearrangement joins TRBV6-1 to TRBJ2-5, with a weak D call TRBD2 (6 bases). The germline V gene encodes CDR1 MNHNS and CDR2 SASEGT. The CDR3 runs 15 residues. V shed 2 bases and J shed 5 bases, with 15 bases lying between them. CDR3 amino acids: CASSERPGDRETQYF. CDR3 coding DNA: TGTGCCAGCAGTGAACGGCCGGGAGATAGGGAGACCCAGTACTTC.

The chain has TRBV5-1 and TRBJ2-7, with TRBD1 matching over 8 bases. The germline V gene has CDR1 SGHRS and CDR2 YFSETQ. CDR3 length equals 14 residues. V trimming: 4 bases; J trimming: 2 bases; junction bases outside the gene matches: 5. CDR3 amino acids: CASSGAGGTYEQYF. CDR3 DNA: TGCGCCAGCAGCGGAGCAGGGGGCACCTACGAGCAGTACTTC.

In this sample, this clonotype turned up many times. The gene calls are TRBV6-1 and TRBJ1-1; D is unresolved. Trimming shortened V by 6 bases and J by 7 bases, and 9 bases separated the two germline ends. There are 11 residues in the CDR3. Germline CDR1 reads MNHNS; CDR2 reads SASEGT. CDR3 residues: CASRDLYEAFF. CDR3 coding DNA: TGTGCCAGCAGGGACCTCTATGAAGCTTTCTTT.

This clonotype was seen more than once but under ten times. CDR3 loop: CASPGGGGGSTDTQYF. The CDR3 DNA is TGTGCCAGTCCCGGTGGAGGGGGAGGGAGCACAGATACGCAGTATTTT. V is TRBV6-1 and J is TRBJ2-3; weak D call: TRBD2 (7 bases). This CDR3 is built from 16 residues. Trimming pared 9 bases from V and 0 bases from J, leaving 19 bases between. Germline V gene lookup returns CDR1 MNHNS and CDR2 SASEGT.

The sample holds many counts of this clonotype. As DNA, the CDR3 is TGTGCCAGCAGTTTAGCGGCCAAGCTCGCCGAGCAGTACTTC. Residues: CASSLAAKLAEQYF. V usage is TRBV27 and J usage is TRBJ2-7, with D hard to call. Germline V lookup: CDR1 MNHEY, CDR2 SMNVEV (reference sequence). Trimming removed 2 bases at V and 6 bases at J, with 14 bases between. This CDR3 spans 14 amino acids.